This note documents a single TCR beta chain sequence. The antigen is unknown. These data come from a study of graft-versus-host responses after intestinal transplantation. General study findings and limits: Marrow from the recipient contained GvH clones, some of which had appeared first in ileum or blood. With peak circulating GvH clone levels came an association with early post-transplant HvG declines.

The repertoire was sequenced with immunoSEQ multiplex PCR; TCRdb's copy has only in-frame clones and lacks some. In the table there are 70,000 to 95,000 clones, 80% to 95% of which are singletons. The sequence was collected from a human donor who was the organ donor for an intestinal transplant. The input for sequencing was unstimulated CD8+ T cells sorted from spleen or lymph node cells, taken before transplant.

The DNA of the CDR3 is TGCGCCAGCAGACGGACAGGAGCTGGCTACACCTTC. Translated, it gives CASRRTGAGYTF. The chain employs TRBV10-2 and TRBJ1-2, with 7 bases that match TRBD1. J gave up 7 bases and V 6 bases, and 5 bases lay outside the gene matches. CDR3 size: 12 residues. Looked up from germline, CDR1 is WSHSY and CDR2 is SAAADI.